Shown below are 18 T cell receptor beta chains from a single sample sequenced in a study of T cell responses to AZD1222 COVID-19 vaccine. Clones were read by immunoSEQ multiplex PCR, and TCRdb kept only the in-frame ones, dropping some. The data contain 150,000 to 200,000 clones, approximately 91% of them singletons. Sequences were derived from peripheral blood, sampled 28 days after the second AZD1222 dose. These receptors originate from an adult who received the AZD1222 COVID-19 vaccine.

The chain uses TRBV19 and TRBJ2-5, with TRBD2 matching 14 bases. The V and J ends lost 5 bases and 1 base, in that order; junction bases with no gene match: 6. Per germline, CDR1 LNHDA and CDR2 SQIVND (reference sequence). The CDR3 consists of 17 residues. The CDR3 DNA reads TGTGCCAGTAGTGACCCCGGGACTAGCGGGAGCCAAGAGACCCAGTACTTC. This sequence encodes CASSDPGTSGSQETQYF.

The chain uses TRBV19 and TRBJ1-3; D might be TRBD1 (6 bases). In germline, CDR1 is LNHDA, CDR2 SQIVND (reference sequence). This CDR3 is built from 18 residues. Trimming removed 4 bases from V and 0 bases from J, with 19 bases in between. Written as DNA, the CDR3 is TGTGCCAGTAGTACCTATACACGGGGGCGCTCCTCTGGAAACACCATATATTTT. It is translated as CASSTYTRGRSSGNTIYF.

With regard to this clone: Additional DNA sequences in this sample encode the identical CDR3. The chain recombines TRBV12-5 with TRBJ1-1; weak D call: TRBD1 (6 bases). The V end was cut by 0 bases, the J end by 4 bases, with 15 bases between. The CDR3 length is 16 residues. The germline gives CDR1 LGHNT, CDR2 FRNRAP. DNA for the CDR3: TGTGCTAGTGGTTTGGTACGGGGGCCTGGGGGCACTGAAGCTTTCTTT. Translated: CASGLVRGPGGTEAFF.

This chain uses TRBV5-4 with TRBJ1-1; D gene unclear. Germline V lookup: CDR1 SGHNT, CDR2 YYREEE (reference sequence). V shed 0 bases and J shed 0 bases, with 9 bases lying between them. The CDR3 covers 15 residues. The CDR3 DNA sequence: TGTGCCAGCAGCTTGGGCACAGCTGTGAACACTGAAGCTTTCTTT. It translates to CASSLGTAVNTEAFF.

The chain carries TRBV2 and TRBJ1-2, with unresolved D. Germline CDR1 and CDR2: SNHLY and FYNNEI. V was trimmed by 7 bases and J by 2 bases, leaving 8 bases between them. The length of the CDR3 is 12 residues. The CDR3 DNA reads TGTGCCAGCATTCCGAAGAACTATGGCTACACCTTC. This translates into CASIPKNYGYTF. Full variable domain (missing parts from reference TRBV2 and TRBJ1-2): EPEVTQTPSHQVTQMGQEVILRCVPISNHLYFYWYRQILGQKVEFLVSFYNNEISEKSEIFDDQFSVERPDGSNFTLKIRSTKLEDSAMYFCASIPKNYGYTFGSGTRLTVV.

This chain links TRBV9 with TRBJ2-1; 12 nucleotides line up with TRBD1. Looked up from germline, CDR1 is SGDLS and CDR2 is YYNGEE. V lost 3 bases and J lost 13; bases outside the gene matches: 8. The CDR3 consists of 14 residues. The CDR3 DNA follows: TGTGCCAGCAGCGGGGGACAGGGGGCTTCTCTACAGTTCTTC. It specifies CASSGGQGASLQFF.

The chain carries TRBV3-1 (or the pseudogene TRBV3-2) and TRBJ2-2; 8 nucleotides align to TRBD1. The CDR3 totals 13 residues. CDR1 and CDR2 (germline): LGHDT, YNNKEL (reference sequence). V shed 11 bases and J 6 bases; nucleotides not matched to a gene: 8. This CDR3 reads CAAGDRFPGELFF. The CDR3 coding sequence is TGTGCCGCCGGGGACAGGTTCCCCGGGGAGCTGTTTTTT.

This chain connects TRBV7-9 to TRBJ2-2, with TRBD2 as a possible D gene (6 bases). The V gene lost 4 bases and the J gene lost 4 bases, with 13 bases spanning the gap. The germline CDR1 and CDR2 sequences are SEHNR and FQNEAQ (reference sequence). The CDR3 sequence is 15 residues long. The CDR3: CASSSPGGGTGELFF. For the CDR3, the DNA is TGTGCCAGCAGCTCGCCCGGGGGAGGCACCGGGGAGCTGTTTTTT.

The rearrangement uses TRBV7-2 and TRBJ1-5; a weak D match, TRBD1 (5 bases). Germline V gene data show CDR1 as SGHTA and CDR2 as FQGNSA. The CDR3 totals 15 residues. V lost 5 bases and J lost 0, with 11 bases in between. The CDR3 is CASSPGLYSNQPQHF. The CDR3 region has the DNA TGTGCCAGCAGCCCGGGACTATATAGCAATCAGCCCCAGCATTTT.

The chain carries TRBV5-6 and TRBJ2-2; 11 bases match TRBD1. Germline loops: CDR1 SGHDT, CDR2 YYEEEE. CDR3 size: 14 residues. The trim removed 4 bases at V and 6 bases at J, leaving 2 bases unmatched. The CDR3 loop reads CASSPGQGAGELFF. In nucleotides, the CDR3 is TGTGCCAGCAGCCCGGGACAGGGGGCCGGGGAGCTGTTTTTT.

The chain joins TRBV10-1 to TRBJ2-7, with D possibly matching TRBD2 (6 bases). The V and J ends lost 0 bases and 7 bases respectively, with 13 bases between them. This CDR3 is built from 14 residues. Germline lookup yields CDR1 WNHNN and CDR2 SYGVQD (reference sequence). The CDR3 protein is CASSESGRGWEQYF. The DNA for the CDR3 is TGCGCCAGCAGTGAGTCCGGACGGGGGTGGGAGCAGTACTTC.

This chain uses TRBV5-1 with TRBJ1-2; D not certain. CDR3 length: 13 residues. Trimming cost V 0 bases and J 8 bases, with 11 bases left between them. Looked up from germline, CDR1 is SGHRS and CDR2 is YFSETQ. The CDR3 region is CASSLDLLGGYTF. The CDR3 bases are TGCGCCAGCAGCTTGGATCTGTTGGGGGGCTACACCTTC.

The CDR3 DNA follows: TGTGCCAGCAGCTCCGGACGCAGTAAGACTGAAGCTTTCTTT. Amino acids: CASSSGRSKTEAFF. V and J are TRBV3-1 (or the pseudogene TRBV3-2) and TRBJ1-1; D is ambiguous. Germline V gives CDR1 LGHDT, CDR2 YNNKEL (reference sequence). CDR3 length: 14 amino acids. The V end was cut by 5 bases, the J end by 5 bases, with 15 bases between.

This sequence joins TRBV7-6 and TRBJ1-1; tentative D call: TRBD1 (5 bases). CDR3 length equals 11 residues. V dropped 10 bases and J dropped 3 bases, with 9 bases sitting between them. Germline V gene lookup returns CDR1 SGHVS and CDR2 FNYEAQ. CDR3 DNA: TGTGCCACCTTCAGGGACACTGAAGCTTTCTTT. This codes for CATFRDTEAFF. The variable domain in full, with the rest retrieved from reference TRBV7-6 and TRBJ1-1, is GAGVSQSPRYKVTKRGQDVALRCDPISGHVSLYWYRQALGQGPEFLTYFNYEAQQDKSGLPNDRFSAERPEGSISTLTIQRTEQRDSAMYRCATFRDTEAFFGQGTRLTVV.

The rearrangement uses TRBV5-1 and TRBJ2-1; a possible D gene is TRBD1 (5 bases). The germline gives CDR1 SGHRS, CDR2 YFSETQ. The CDR3 has 15 residues. The V end lost 4 bases, the J end lost 6 bases, and 17 bases lay between the germline ends. CDR3 protein: CASSALPDRSNEQFF. For the CDR3, the DNA is TGCGCCAGCAGCGCTCTACCCGACAGATCCAATGAGCAGTTCTTC.

V usage is TRBV6-5 and J usage is TRBJ1-2; D call uncertain. V was trimmed by 4 bases and J by 8 bases, leaving 14 bases between them. CDR1 MNHEY and CDR2 SVGAGI come from the germline V gene. This CDR3 comprises 13 residues. The CDR3 loop is CASSSIGPSGYTF. In DNA, the CDR3 is TGTGCCAGCAGTTCCATCGGACCGTCGGGCTACACCTTC.

The J gene is TRBJ2-1, the V gene TRBV6-5, with D uncertain. Trimming removed 0 bases at V and 4 bases at J, with 10 bases between. CDR3 length: 15 residues. Germline V gene data show CDR1 as MNHEY and CDR2 as SVGAGI. The CDR3 DNA is TGTGCCAGCAGTTACTCGCCTACACCGTACAATGAGCAGTTCTTC. It codes for CASSYSPTPYNEQFF.

The chain carries TRBV9 and TRBJ2-6, with 7 bases that match TRBD2. J was trimmed by 1 base and V by 2 bases; bases with no gene match: 15. The length of the CDR3 is 20 residues. Germline V gene data show CDR1 as SGDLS and CDR2 as YYNGEE. The CDR3 DNA reads TGTGCCAGCAGCGTCCGAGGCCGGGGGGTGGTGGGATCTGGGGCCAACGTCCTGACTTTC. Amino acids: CASSVRGRGVVGSGANVLTF.